The clone carrying this T cell receptor beta chain was recorded many times. What it binds is not known. These data originate in a study of regulatory T cells in long-lasting Graves disease. Time point here: persistent/refractory GD, antithyroid drugs over 5 years with positive TRAb. Scientists built the TCR library using RNA that was extracted from PBMCs. The source of the patients was an endocrinology department in Xi'an, China. Building the TCR beta libraries relied on iRepertoire HTBI primers, and CDR3 regions underwent Arm-PCR. MiXCR, run by TCRdb on the multiplex PCR reads, gives a single entry per CDR3 protein. The sample lists 650,000 to 850,000 distinct CDR3 sequences; around 30% were seen once. The J segment lost 1 base and the V segment lost 10 bases, leaving 12 bases of the junction unmatched. Germline V gene sequence: CDR1 SNHLY, CDR2 FYNNEI. The CDR3 sequence is 17 residues long. Study-wide results and limits: Segments TRBV28, TRBJ1-2 and TRBJ2-5 showed preferential usage in persistent disease.

Sequencing used peripheral blood mononuclear cells (PBMCs), obtained when the disease was refractory, from a patient treated with antithyroid drugs. The origin of this receptor is a female donor with Graves disease. The V call is TRBV2, the J call TRBJ1-5; the match to TRBD1 covers 11 bases. The CDR3 DNA is TGTGCCACCTCCGGGACAGGGGGACGAGAGAGCAATCAGCCCCAGCATTTT. Translating gives CATSGTGGRESNQPQHF.